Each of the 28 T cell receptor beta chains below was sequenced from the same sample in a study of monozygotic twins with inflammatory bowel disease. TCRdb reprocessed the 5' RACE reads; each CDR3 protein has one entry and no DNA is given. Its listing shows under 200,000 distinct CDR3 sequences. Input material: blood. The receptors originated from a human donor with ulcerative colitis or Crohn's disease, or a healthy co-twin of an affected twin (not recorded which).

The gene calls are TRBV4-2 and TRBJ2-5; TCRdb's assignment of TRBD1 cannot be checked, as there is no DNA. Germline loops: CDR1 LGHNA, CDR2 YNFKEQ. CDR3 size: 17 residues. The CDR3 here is CASSRDGQGGNQETQYF.

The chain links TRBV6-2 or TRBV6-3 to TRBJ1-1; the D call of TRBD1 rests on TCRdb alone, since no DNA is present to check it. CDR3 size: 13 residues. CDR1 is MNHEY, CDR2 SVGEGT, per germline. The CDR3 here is CASGCSETGEAFF.

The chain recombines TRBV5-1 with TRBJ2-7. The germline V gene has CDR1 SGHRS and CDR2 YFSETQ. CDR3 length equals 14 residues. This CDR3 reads CASSLDTRSYEQYF.

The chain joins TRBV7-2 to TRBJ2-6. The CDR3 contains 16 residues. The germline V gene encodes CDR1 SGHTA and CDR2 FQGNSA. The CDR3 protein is CASSPQIFSGANVLTF.

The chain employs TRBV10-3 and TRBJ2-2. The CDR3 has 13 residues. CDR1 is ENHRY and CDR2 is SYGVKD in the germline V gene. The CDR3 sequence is CAISGPNTGELFF.

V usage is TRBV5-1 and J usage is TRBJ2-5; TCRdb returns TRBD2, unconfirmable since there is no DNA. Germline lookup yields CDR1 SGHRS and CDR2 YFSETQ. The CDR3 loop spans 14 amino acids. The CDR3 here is CASSLTSEQETQYF. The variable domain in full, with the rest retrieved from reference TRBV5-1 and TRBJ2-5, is KAGVTQTPRYLIKTRGQQVTLSCSPISGHRSVSWYQQTPGQGLQFLFEYFSETQRNKGNFPGRFSGRQFSNSRSEMNVSTLELGDSALYLCASSLTSEQETQYFGPGTRLLVL.

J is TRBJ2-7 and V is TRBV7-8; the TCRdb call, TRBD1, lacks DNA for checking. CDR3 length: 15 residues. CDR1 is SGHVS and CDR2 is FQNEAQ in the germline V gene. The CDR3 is CASSFLPGQGYEQYF.

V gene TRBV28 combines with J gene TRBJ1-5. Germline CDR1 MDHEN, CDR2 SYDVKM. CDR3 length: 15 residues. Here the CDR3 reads CASRSNSIFNQPQHF.

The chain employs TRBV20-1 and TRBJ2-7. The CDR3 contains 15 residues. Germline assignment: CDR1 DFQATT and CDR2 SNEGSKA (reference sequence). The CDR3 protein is CSARDLGQGYHEQYF.

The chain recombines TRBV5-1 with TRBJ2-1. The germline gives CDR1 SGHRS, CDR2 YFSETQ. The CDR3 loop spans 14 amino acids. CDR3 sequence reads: CASSLIYRDNEQFF.

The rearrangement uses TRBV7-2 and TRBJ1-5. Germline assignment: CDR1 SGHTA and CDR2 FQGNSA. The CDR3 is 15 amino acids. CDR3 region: CASSYGGWENQPQHF.

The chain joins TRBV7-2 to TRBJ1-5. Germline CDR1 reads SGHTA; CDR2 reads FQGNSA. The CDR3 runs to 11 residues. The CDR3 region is CASSFGSSQHF.

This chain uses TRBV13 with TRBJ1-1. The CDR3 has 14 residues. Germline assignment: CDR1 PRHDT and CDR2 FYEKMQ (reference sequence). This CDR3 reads CASSLETSNTEAFF.

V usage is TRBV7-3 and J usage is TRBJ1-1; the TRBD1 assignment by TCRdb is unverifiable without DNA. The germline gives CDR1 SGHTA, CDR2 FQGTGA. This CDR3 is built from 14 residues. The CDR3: CASSLRGEGTEAFF.

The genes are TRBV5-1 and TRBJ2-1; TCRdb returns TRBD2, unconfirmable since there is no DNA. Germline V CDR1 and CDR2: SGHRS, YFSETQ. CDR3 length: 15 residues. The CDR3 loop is CASSETSGRPNEQFF.

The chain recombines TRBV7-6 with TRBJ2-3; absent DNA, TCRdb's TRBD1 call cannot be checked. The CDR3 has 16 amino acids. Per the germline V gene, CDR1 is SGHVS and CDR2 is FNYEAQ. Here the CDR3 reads CASSPTTGYPPDTQYF.

This CDR3 reads CASSLRGSGNTIYF. V gene TRBV4-1 combines with J gene TRBJ1-3; TCRdb names TRBD1, which stays unverified in the absence of DNA. Germline loops: CDR1 MGHRA, CDR2 YSYEKL. CDR3 length: 14 residues.

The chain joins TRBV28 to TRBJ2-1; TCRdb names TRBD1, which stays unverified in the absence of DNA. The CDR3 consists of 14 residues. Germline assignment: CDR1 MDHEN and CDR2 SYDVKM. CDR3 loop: CASSDRTGGYEQFF. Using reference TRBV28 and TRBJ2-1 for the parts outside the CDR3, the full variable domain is DVKVTQSSRYLVKRTGEKVFLECVQDMDHENMFWYRQDPGLGLRLIYFSYDVKMKEKGDIPEGYSVSREKKERFSLILESASTNQTSMYLCASSDRTGGYEQFFGPGTRLTVL.

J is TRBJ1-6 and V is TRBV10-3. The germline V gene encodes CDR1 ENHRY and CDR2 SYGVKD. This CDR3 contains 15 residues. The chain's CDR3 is CAISEWSTSGSPLHF.

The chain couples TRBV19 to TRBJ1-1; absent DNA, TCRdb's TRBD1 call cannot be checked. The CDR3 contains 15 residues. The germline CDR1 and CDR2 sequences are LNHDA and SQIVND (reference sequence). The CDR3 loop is CASSFGQGAIAEAFF.

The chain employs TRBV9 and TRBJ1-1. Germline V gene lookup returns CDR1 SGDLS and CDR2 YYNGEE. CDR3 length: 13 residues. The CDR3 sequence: CASSASVSTEAFF.

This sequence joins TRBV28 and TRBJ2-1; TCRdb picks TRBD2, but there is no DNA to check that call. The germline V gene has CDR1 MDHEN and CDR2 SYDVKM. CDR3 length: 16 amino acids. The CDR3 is CASSLQGLDRDNEQFF.

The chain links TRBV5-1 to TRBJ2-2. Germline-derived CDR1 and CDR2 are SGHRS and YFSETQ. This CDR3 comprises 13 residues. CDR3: CASSLGEVGELFF.

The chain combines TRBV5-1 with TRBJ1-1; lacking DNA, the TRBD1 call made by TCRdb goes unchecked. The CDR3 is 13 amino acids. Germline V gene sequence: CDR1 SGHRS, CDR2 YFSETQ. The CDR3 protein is CASSLGGDTEAFF.

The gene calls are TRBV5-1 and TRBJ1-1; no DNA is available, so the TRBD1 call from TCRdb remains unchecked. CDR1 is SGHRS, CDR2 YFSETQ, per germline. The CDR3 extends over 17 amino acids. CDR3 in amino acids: CASSLAVGGPGNTEAFF.

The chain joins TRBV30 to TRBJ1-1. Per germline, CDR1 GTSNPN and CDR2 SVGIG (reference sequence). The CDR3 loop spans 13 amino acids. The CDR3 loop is CAWTIDGNTEAFF.

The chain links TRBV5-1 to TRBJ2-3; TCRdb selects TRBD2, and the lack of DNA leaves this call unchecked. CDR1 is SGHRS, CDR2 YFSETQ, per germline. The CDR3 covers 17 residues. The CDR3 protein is CASNLGSGPRRTDTQYF.

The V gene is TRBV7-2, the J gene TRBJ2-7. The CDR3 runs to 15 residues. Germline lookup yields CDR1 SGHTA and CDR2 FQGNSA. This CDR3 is CASSLIGGFSYEQYF.